Below are 21 T cell receptor beta chains sequenced from a single sample in a study of blood T cell repertoires in COVID-19. Libraries were prepared by immunoSEQ multiplex PCR; TCRdb keeps only in-frame clonotypes and omits some of them. The data hold around 180,000 clones, with around 87% observed a single time. The source material was peripheral blood. The receptors shown here come from a man aged 35-49 years with active or convalescent COVID-19.

V usage is TRBV30 and J usage is TRBJ1-1; TRBD1 aligns across 8 bases. The junction had 15 bases not matched to a gene; V was cut back by 2 bases and J by 1 base. This CDR3 spans 18 amino acids. Germline CDR1 reads GTSNPN; CDR2 reads SVGIG (reference sequence). CDR3 sequence (DNA): TGTGCCTGGAGTCTCCTCCAGGGGGCGTTTTGGCCGAACACTGAAGCTTTCTTT. Encoded protein: CAWSLLQGAFWPNTEAFF.

In nucleotides, the CDR3 is TGTGCCAGCAGCCCCCTCAGGGACACTGAAGCTTTCTTT. As protein: CASSPLRDTEAFF. The chain carries TRBV12-3 or TRBV12-4 and TRBJ1-1, with a tentative D call TRBD1 (5 bases). The CDR3 length is 13 residues. Trimming stripped 6 bases from V and 3 bases from J, with 11 bases between.

The chain couples TRBV5-6 to TRBJ1-5; TRBD1 aligns across 7 bases. After removal of 3 bases from V and 6 bases from J, the junction contained 6 bases not matched to a gene. Germline loops: CDR1 SGHDT, CDR2 YYEEEE. The length of the CDR3 is 14 residues. The CDR3 loop reads CASSSTGVSQPQHF. CDR3 nucleotides: TGTGCCAGCAGCTCCACAGGGGTTTCTCAGCCCCAGCATTTT.

Written as DNA, the CDR3 is TGTGCCAGCAGCCCTAGGTACGGGGTTGGCTACGAGCAGTACTTC. Translated: CASSPRYGVGYEQYF. J is TRBJ2-7 and V is TRBV7-2; perhaps TRBD2 as D (5 bases). Germline loops: CDR1 SGHTA, CDR2 FQGNSA. Trimming left V 5 bases short and J 3 bases short, with 17 bases between. The CDR3 has 15 residues.

This clone has only one observation. V is TRBV6-5 and J is TRBJ1-6; no firm D call. V dropped 4 bases and J dropped 0 bases, with 10 bases sitting between them. The CDR3 totals 16 residues. Germline-derived CDR1 and CDR2 are MNHEY and SVGAGI. The CDR3 loop is CASSWRISSYNSPLHF. DNA for the CDR3: TGTGCCAGCAGTTGGCGGATAAGCTCCTATAATTCACCCCTCCACTTT.

The chain has TRBV19 and TRBJ1-2; 9 positions agree with TRBD1. V gave up 5 bases and J gave up 6 bases; unmatched junction bases: 4. From germline, CDR1 is LNHDA and CDR2 SQIVND (reference sequence). CDR3 length: 13 residues. The CDR3 sequence: CASSSRTGDGYTF. Written as DNA, the CDR3 is TGTGCCAGTAGTTCCCGGACAGGGGATGGCTACACCTTC.

This rearrangement joins TRBV28 to TRBJ1-3, with 10 bases that match TRBD1. This CDR3 contains 16 residues. Germline V gene data show CDR1 as MDHEN and CDR2 as SYDVKM. The J segment lost 0 bases and the V segment lost 4 bases, leaving 3 bases of the junction unmatched. As DNA, the CDR3 is TGTGCCAGCAGTTCCGGGACAGGGGCCTCTGGAAACACCATATATTTT. Its translation is CASSSGTGASGNTIYF.

In the case of this clone: The junction differs from germline at one of its ends, possibly a read error. The V gene is TRBV19, the J gene TRBJ1-1; D may be TRBD1 (5 bases). The CDR3 sequence is 14 residues long. The germline CDR1 and CDR2 sequences are LNHDA and SQIVND (reference sequence). CDR3 in amino acids: CASSPPDSYTGAFF. CDR3 nucleotides: TGTGCCAGTAGCCCTCCCGACAGTTACACTGGAGCTTTCTTT.

The rearrangement links TRBV14 to TRBJ1-1; D is undetermined. Germline loops: CDR1 SGHDN, CDR2 FVKESK. CDR3 size: 14 residues. With 3 bases removed from V and 1 base from J, the gap between germline ends came to 9 bases. The CDR3 loop is CASSHVHANTEAFF. CDR3 coding DNA: TGTGCCAGCAGCCATGTACACGCGAACACTGAAGCTTTCTTT.

The chain recombines TRBV2 with TRBJ1-1, with D possibly being TRBD1 (6 bases). The germline V gene has CDR1 SNHLY and CDR2 FYNNEI. The CDR3 has 14 amino acids. Trimming shortened V by 10 bases and J by 1 base, and 16 bases separated the two germline ends. Written as DNA, the CDR3 is TGTGCCACCCACACAGGGACGGCGAACACTGAAGCTTTCTTT. This gives the protein CATHTGTANTEAFF.

V gene TRBV4-2 combines with J gene TRBJ1-2; TRBD1 aligns across 7 bases. Trimming took 1 base from V and 8 from J; bases not matched to a gene: 10. The germline V gene encodes CDR1 LGHNA and CDR2 YNFKEQ. The CDR3 has 15 amino acids. The CDR3 region is CASSQGDRVEGGYTF. DNA for the CDR3: TGTGCCAGCAGCCAAGGAGACAGGGTGGAGGGAGGCTACACCTTC.

This chain uses TRBV18 with TRBJ2-4, with 10 bases identical to TRBD2. V gave up 3 bases and J gave up 8 bases; unmatched junction bases: 7. Germline V CDR1 and CDR2: KGHSH, LQKENI. The CDR3 extends over 15 amino acids. The CDR3 nucleotides read TGTGCCAGCTCACCCGGGCCTACTAGCGGGGACATTCAGTACTTC. Residues: CASSPGPTSGDIQYF.

This chain uses TRBV5-6 with TRBJ2-7, with a weak D call TRBD2 (5 bases). Trimming took off 1 base at V and 3 bases at J, with 14 bases between the two ends. From germline, CDR1 is SGHDT and CDR2 YYEEEE. The CDR3 loop spans 15 amino acids. CDR3 amino acids: CASSLTMGSGYEQYF. CDR3 bases: TGTGCCAGCAGCTTGACAATGGGGAGCGGCTACGAGCAGTACTTC.

This clone was detected once. The chain joins TRBV29-1 to TRBJ1-3, with a tentative D call TRBD1 (6 bases). Germline V gene data show CDR1 as SQVTM and CDR2 as ANQGSEA. This CDR3 is 12 amino acids long. The ends were cut back, 5 bases at V and 4 bases at J, with 9 bases in the middle. The CDR3 bases are TGCAGCGTTACAGGGCCCGGAAACACCATATATTTT. The encoded protein is CSVTGPGNTIYF.

The chain links TRBV28 to TRBJ1-3; D may be TRBD1 (5 bases). This CDR3 has 16 residues. CDR1 is MDHEN, CDR2 SYDVKM, per germline. The V end lost 2 bases, the J end lost 4 bases, and 15 bases lay between the germline ends. The CDR3 coding sequence is TGTGCCAGCAGTTTACCGTCAGGGCCAGAAGGAAACACCATATATTTT. Amino acids: CASSLPSGPEGNTIYF.

The rearrangement joins TRBV27 to TRBJ2-3, with D unclear. The CDR3 is 13 residues long. The germline V gene has CDR1 MNHEY and CDR2 SMNVEV (reference sequence). Trimming pared 5 bases from V and 0 bases from J, leaving 6 bases between. The CDR3 region is CASSRYSTDTQYF. The CDR3 region has the DNA TGTGCCAGCAGTCGTTATAGCACAGATACGCAGTATTTT.

The chain uses TRBV5-1 and TRBJ2-3, with 7 positions matching TRBD1. This CDR3 has 12 amino acids. The V gene end was trimmed by 2 bases and the J gene end by 6 bases; junction bases not matched to a gene: 0. Germline loops: CDR1 SGHRS, CDR2 YFSETQ. CDR3 in DNA: TGCGCCAGCAGCTTACAGGGGGATACGCAGTATTTT. Residues: CASSLQGDTQYF.

The gene calls are TRBV7-3 and TRBJ2-1, with TRBD2 matching over 7 bases. J gave up 6 bases and V 2 bases, and 7 bases lay outside the gene matches. CDR1 is SGHTA and CDR2 is FQGTGA in the germline V gene. This CDR3 has 15 residues. The CDR3 nucleotides read TGTGCCAGCAGCTTATCGACTAGCCCGCTCAATGAGCAGTTCTTC. This codes for CASSLSTSPLNEQFF.

The V gene is TRBV5-1, the J gene TRBJ2-3; 8 bases align to TRBD2. CDR3 length equals 17 residues. V trimming: 0 bases; J trimming: 1 base; junction bases outside the gene matches: 7. Per germline, CDR1 SGHRS and CDR2 YFSETQ. The CDR3 is CASSLGHGGGRTDTQYF. The CDR3 nucleotides read TGCGCCAGCAGCTTGGGCCATGGCGGGGGGCGCACAGATACGCAGTATTTT.

V is TRBV10-3 and J is TRBJ2-1; TRBD2 is a possible D gene (5 bases). CDR3 size: 15 residues. CDR1 and CDR2 from the germline V gene are ENHRY and SYGVKD. V lost 8 bases and J lost 4, with 18 bases in between. As DNA, the CDR3 is TGTGCCATCGAAAGGAGCGGAGATAAATACAATGAGCAGTTCTTC. Translated: CAIERSGDKYNEQFF.

The rearrangement joins TRBV12-3 or TRBV12-4 to TRBJ1-1; D gene ambiguous. Trimming took off 3 bases at V and 6 bases at J, with 5 bases between the two ends. The CDR3 is 11 amino acids. This CDR3 reads CASSFSAEAFF. CDR3 nucleotide sequence: TGTGCCAGCAGTTTTTCGGCTGAAGCTTTCTTT.